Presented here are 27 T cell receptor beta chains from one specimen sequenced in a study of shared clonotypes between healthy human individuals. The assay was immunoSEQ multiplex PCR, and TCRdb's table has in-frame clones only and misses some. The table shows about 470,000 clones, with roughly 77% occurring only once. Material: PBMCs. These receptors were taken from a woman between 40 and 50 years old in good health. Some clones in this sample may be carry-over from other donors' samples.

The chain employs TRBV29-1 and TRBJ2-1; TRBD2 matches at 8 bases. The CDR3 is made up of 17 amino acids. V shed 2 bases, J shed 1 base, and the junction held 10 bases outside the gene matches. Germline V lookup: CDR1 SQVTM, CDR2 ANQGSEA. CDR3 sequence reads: CSVEYTSGYLSYNEQFF. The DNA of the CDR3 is TGCAGCGTTGAATATACTAGCGGATACCTTTCCTACAATGAGCAGTTCTTC.

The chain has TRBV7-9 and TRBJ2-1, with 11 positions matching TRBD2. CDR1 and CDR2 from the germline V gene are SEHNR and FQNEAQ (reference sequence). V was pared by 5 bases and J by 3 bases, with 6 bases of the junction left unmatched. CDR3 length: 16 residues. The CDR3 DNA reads TGTGCCAGCAGCCAAGATAGCGGGAGGGTCTACAATGAGCAGTTCTTC. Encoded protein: CASSQDSGRVYNEQFF. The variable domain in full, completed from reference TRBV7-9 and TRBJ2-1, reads DTGVSQNPRHKITKRGQNVTFRCDPISEHNRLYWYRQTLGQGPEFLTYFQNEAQLEKSRLLSDRFSAERPKGSFSTLEIQRTEQGDSAMYLCASSQDSGRVYNEQFFGPGTRLTVL.

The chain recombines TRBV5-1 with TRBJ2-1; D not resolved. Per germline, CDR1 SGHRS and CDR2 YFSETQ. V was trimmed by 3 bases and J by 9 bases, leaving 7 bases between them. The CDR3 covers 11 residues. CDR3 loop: CASSYSGEQFF. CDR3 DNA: TGCGCCAGCAGCTACAGTGGTGAGCAGTTCTTC. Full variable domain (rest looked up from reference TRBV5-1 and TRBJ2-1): KAGVTQTPRYLIKTRGQQVTLSCSPISGHRSVSWYQQTPGQGLQFLFEYFSETQRNKGNFPGRFSGRQFSNSRSEMNVSTLELGDSALYLCASSYSGEQFFGPGTRLTVL.

In DNA form, the CDR3 reads TGTGCCAGCTCACCCTCGGGGGCGGGCACAGATACGCAGTATTTT. Its protein is CASSPSGAGTDTQYF. The V call is TRBV18, the J call TRBJ2-3; TRBD1 or TRBD2 may be the D gene (6 bases each). The CDR3 consists of 15 residues. Germline assignment: CDR1 KGHSH and CDR2 LQKENI. V lost 3 bases and J lost 1, with 11 bases in between.

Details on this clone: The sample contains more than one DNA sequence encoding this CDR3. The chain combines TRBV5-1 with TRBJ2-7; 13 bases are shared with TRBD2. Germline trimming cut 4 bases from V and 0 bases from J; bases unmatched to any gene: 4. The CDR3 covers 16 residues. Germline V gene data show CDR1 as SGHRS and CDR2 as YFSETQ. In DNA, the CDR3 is TGCGCCAGCAGCCCGAGGACTAGCGGGAGCTCCTACGAGCAGTACTTC. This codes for CASSPRTSGSSYEQYF.

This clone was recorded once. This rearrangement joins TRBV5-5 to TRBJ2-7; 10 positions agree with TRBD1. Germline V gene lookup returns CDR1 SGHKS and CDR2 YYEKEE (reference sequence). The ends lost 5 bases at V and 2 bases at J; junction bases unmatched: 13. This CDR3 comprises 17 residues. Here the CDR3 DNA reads TGTGCCAGCAGTTCGGGACAGGGGTCCCATTACCCCTACGAGCAGTACTTC. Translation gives CASSSGQGSHYPYEQYF.

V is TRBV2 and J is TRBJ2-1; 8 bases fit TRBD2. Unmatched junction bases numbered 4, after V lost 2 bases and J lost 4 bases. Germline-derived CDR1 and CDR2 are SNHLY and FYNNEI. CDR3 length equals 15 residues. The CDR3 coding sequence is TGTGCCAGCAGTGAACTTTCTAGCGGGTACAATGAGCAGTTCTTC. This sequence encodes CASSELSSGYNEQFF.

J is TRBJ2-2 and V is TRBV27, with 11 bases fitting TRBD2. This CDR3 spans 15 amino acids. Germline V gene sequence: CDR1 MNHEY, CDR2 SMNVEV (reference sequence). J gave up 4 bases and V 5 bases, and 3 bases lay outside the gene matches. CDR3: CASSRGTSGTGELFF. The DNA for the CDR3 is TGTGCCAGCAGTCGCGGGACTAGCGGCACCGGGGAGCTGTTTTTT.

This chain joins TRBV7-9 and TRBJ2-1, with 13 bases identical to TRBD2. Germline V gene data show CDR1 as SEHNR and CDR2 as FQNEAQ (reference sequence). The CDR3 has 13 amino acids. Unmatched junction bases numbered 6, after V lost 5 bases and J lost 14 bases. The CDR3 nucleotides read TGTGCCAGCAGCCCGGGCGGACTAGCGGGAGAGTTCTTC. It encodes CASSPGGLAGEFF. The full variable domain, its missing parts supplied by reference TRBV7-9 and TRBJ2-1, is DTGVSQNPRHKITKRGQNVTFRCDPISEHNRLYWYRQTLGQGPEFLTYFQNEAQLEKSRLLSDRFSAERPKGSFSTLEIQRTEQGDSAMYLCASSPGGLAGEFFGPGTRLTVL.

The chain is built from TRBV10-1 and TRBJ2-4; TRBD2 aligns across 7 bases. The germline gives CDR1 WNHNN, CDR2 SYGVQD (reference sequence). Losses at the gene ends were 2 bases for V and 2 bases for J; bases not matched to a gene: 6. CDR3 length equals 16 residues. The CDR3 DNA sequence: TGCGCCAGCAGTGAGAGGCGGGAGCGGTCCAAAAACATTCAGTACTTC. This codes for CASSERRERSKNIQYF.

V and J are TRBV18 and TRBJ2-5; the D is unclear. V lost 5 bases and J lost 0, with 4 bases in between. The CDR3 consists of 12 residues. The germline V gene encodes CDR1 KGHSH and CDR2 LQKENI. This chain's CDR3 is CASSTNQETQYF. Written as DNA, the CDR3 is TGTGCCAGCTCAACAAACCAAGAGACCCAGTACTTC.

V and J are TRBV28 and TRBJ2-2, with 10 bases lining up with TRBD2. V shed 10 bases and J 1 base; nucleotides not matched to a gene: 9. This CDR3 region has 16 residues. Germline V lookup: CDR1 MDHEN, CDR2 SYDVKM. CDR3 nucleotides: TGTGCCACCTCTGCACTAGCGGGGATGAACACCGGGGAGCTGTTTTTT. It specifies CATSALAGMNTGELFF.

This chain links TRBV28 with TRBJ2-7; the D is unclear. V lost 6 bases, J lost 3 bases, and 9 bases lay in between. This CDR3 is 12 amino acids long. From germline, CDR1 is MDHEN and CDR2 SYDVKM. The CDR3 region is CASRKNFYEQYF. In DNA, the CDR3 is TGTGCCAGCAGGAAAAATTTCTACGAGCAGTACTTC.

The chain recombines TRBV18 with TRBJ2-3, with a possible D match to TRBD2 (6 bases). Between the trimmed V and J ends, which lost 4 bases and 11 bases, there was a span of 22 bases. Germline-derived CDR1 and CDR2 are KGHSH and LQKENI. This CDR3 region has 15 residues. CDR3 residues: CASSLRDLRGYRQYF. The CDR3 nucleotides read TGTGCCAGCTCACTCCGGGACTTGCGAGGGTATAGGCAGTATTTT.

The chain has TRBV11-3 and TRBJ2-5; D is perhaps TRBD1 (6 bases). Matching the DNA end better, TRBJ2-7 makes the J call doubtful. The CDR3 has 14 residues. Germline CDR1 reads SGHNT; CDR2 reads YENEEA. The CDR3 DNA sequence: TGTGCCAGCAGCTCGGGAACACAGGGCACCGAGCAGTACTTC. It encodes CASSSGTQGTEQYF.

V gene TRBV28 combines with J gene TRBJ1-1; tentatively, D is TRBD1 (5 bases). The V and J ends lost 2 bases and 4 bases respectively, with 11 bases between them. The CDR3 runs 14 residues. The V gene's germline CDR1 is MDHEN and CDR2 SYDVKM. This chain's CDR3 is CASSLTGRGTEAFF. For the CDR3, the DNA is TGTGCCAGCAGTTTAACGGGGCGCGGCACTGAAGCTTTCTTT.

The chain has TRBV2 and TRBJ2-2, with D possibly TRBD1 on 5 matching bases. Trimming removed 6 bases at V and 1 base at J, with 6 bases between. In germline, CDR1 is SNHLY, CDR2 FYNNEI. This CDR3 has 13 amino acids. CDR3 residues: CASRGQNTGELFF. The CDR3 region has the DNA TGTGCCAGCAGGGGGCAGAACACCGGGGAGCTGTTTTTT.

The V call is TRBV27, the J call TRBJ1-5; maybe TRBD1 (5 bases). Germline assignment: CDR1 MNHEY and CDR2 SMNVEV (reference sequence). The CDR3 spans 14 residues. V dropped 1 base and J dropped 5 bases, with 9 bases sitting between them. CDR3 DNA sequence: TGTGCCAGCAGTTTATTAGGGACCGATCAGCCCCAGCATTTT. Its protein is CASSLLGTDQPQHF.

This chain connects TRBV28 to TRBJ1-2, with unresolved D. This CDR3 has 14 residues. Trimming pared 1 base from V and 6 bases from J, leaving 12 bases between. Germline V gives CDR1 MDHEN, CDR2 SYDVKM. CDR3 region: CASSLLGDRNGYTF. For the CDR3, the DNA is TGTGCCAGCAGTTTATTGGGAGACCGGAATGGCTACACCTTC.

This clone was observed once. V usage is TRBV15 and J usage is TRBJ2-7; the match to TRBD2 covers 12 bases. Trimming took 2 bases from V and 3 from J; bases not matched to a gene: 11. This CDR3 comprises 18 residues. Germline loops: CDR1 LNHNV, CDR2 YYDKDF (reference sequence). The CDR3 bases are TGTGCCACCAGCAGAAGTCTAGCGGGAGGGCCCTACGACTACGAGCAGTACTTC. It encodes CATSRSLAGGPYDYEQYF.

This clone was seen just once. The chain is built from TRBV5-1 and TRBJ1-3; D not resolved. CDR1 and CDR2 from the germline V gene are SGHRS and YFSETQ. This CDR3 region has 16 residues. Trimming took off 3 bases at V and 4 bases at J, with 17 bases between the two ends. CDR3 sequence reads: CASSWGSVEEGNTIYF. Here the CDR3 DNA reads TGCGCCAGCAGCTGGGGTAGTGTCGAAGAAGGAAACACCATATATTTT.

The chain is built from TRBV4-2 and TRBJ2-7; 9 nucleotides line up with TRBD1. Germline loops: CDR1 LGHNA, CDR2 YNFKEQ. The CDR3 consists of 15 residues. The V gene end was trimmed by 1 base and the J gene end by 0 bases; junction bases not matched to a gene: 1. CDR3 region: CASSQVGQGSYEQYF. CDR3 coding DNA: TGTGCCAGCAGCCAAGTGGGACAGGGCTCCTACGAGCAGTACTTC.

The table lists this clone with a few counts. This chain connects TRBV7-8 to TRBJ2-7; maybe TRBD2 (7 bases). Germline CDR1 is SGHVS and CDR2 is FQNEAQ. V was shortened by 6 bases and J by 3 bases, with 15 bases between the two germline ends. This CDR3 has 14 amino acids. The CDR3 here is CASSPREGHYEQYF. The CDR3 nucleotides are TGTGCCAGCAGTCCCAGGGAGGGACACTACGAGCAGTACTTC. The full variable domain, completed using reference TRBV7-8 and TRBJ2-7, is GAGVSQSPRYKVAKRGQDVALRCDPISGHVSLFWYQQALGQGPEFLTYFQNEAQLDKSGLPSDRFFAERPEGSVSTLKIQRTQQEDSAVYLCASSPREGHYEQYFGPGTRLTVT.

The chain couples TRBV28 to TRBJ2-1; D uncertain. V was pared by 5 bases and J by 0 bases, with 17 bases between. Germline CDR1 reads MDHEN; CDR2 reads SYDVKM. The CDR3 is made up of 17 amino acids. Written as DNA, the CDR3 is TGTGCCAGCAGTCTCTCGATAGTCCCTAGCTCCTACAATGAGCAGTTCTTC. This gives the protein CASSLSIVPSSYNEQFF.

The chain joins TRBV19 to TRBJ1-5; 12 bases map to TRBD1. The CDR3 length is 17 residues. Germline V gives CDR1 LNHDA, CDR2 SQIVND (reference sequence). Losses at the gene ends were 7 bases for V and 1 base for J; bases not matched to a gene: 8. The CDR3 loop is CASKNRGTGGSNQPQHF. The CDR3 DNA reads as TGTGCCAGTAAGAATCGTGGGACAGGGGGCAGCAATCAGCCCCAGCATTTT.

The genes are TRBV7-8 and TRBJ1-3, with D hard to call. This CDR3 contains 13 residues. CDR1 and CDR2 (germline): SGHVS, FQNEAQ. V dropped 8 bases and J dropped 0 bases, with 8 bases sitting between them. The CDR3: CASGEDSGNTIYF. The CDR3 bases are TGTGCCAGCGGAGAGGACTCTGGAAACACCATATATTTT.

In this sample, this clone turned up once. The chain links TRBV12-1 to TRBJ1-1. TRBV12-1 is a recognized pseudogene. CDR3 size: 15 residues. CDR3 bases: TGTGCCAGCAGCTTTGCCGCGGGGCTGAACACTGAAGCTTTCTTT. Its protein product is CASSFAAGLNTEAFF.